The clone carrying this T cell receptor beta chain was seen only a few times. Per the original data handling: Reference gene primer amplification gave estimated nucleated cell counts. This table comes from immunoSEQ multiplex PCR, and its TCRdb copy is limited to in-frame clones, with some not included. The V and J calls and clone size come from that table; D and trimming were worked out from the DNA. The sample records some 320,000 clones, approximately 85% being singletons. The data are from a study of blood T cell repertoires in COVID-19. Study-level background: Samples representing acute and convalescent COVID-19 were sourced from the United States, Italy and Spain. Sources were T cells, B-cell-depleted T cells, or PBMCs; the material itself was cDNA or gDNA.

The CDR3 is made up of 16 amino acids. V was cut by 0 bases and J by 0 bases, with 12 bases left in between. Per germline, CDR1 SGHDT and CDR2 YYEEEE. This chain connects TRBV5-6 to TRBJ1-1, with D maybe TRBD1 (6 bases). The specimen was peripheral blood. This receptor was taken from a human donor in a cohort sampled during active COVID-19. As DNA, the CDR3 is TGTGCCAGCAGCTTGGCCCTACAGGGTATGAACACTGAAGCTTTCTTT. Amino acids: CASSLALQGMNTEAFF.